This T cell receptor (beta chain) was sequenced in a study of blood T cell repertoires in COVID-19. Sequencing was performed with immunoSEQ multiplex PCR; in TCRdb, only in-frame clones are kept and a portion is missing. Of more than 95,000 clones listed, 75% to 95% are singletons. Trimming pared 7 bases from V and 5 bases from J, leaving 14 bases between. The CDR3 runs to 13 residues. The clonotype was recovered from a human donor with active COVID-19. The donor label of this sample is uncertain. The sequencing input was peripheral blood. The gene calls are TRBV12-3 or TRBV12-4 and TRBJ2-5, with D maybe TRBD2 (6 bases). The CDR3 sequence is CASNTGGIETQYF. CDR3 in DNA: TGTGCCAGCAACACTGGGGGGATTGAGACCCAGTACTTC.